The rows below give T cell receptor beta chains drawn from one sample of a study of OX40 agonist ivuxolimab in advanced cancers. Clones were read by immunoSEQ multiplex PCR, and TCRdb kept only the in-frame ones, dropping some. Among about 60,000 clones listed, 91% were seen once. This sample comprised CD4+ or CD8+ T cells sorted from blood, obtained in a trial of the OX40 agonist ivuxolimab. The receptor source for this set is an adult with an advanced solid tumor such as melanoma, head and neck, liver or kidney cancer. Each CDR3 is given with its conserved first and last residue. A D gene is named only where the DNA matches it firmly. Size is stated for part of the rows, as once, few or many counts, or as a class when the clone is expanded.

CDR3	DNA	size	V	J	D
CASREVHTQYF	TGTGCCAGCAGGGAAGTGCATACGCAGTATTTT	NA	TRBV7-9	TRBJ2-3	NA
CASSLEASGSQETQYF	TGTGCCAGCAGCTTAGAAGCTAGCGGGAGCCAAGAGACCCAGTACTTC	NA	TRBV7-9	TRBJ2-5	TRBD2
CASSLDPGPLTYNYGYTF	TGTGCCAGCAGCTTAGATCCAGGGCCACTCACTTATAACTATGGCTACACCTTC	NA	TRBV11-2	TRBJ1-2	NA
CAWSLGGGGSYEQYF	TGTGCCTGGAGTTTAGGAGGAGGCGGAAGCTACGAGCAGTACTTC	once	TRBV30	TRBJ2-7	NA
CASSLSGTTPLHF	TGTGCCAGCAGTTTGTCAGGGACGACACCCCTCCACTTT	NA	TRBV28	TRBJ1-6	NA
CASSSPAIHSGNTIYF	TGTGCCAGCAGCTCCCCAGCGATTCACTCTGGAAACACCATATATTTT	NA	TRBV7-9	TRBJ1-3	NA
CASSDSGVSFF	TGTGCCAGCAGTGATTCTGGGGTGTCTTTCTTT	NA	TRBV2	TRBJ1-1	NA
CASSHSTGGLGPTEAFF	TGCGCCAGCAGCCATTCGACAGGGGGCCTAGGTCCAACTGAAGCTTTCTTT	NA	TRBV5-1	TRBJ1-1	TRBD1
CATRGVGNTEAFF	TGTGCCACCAGGGGGGTAGGGAACACTGAAGCTTTCTTT	NA	TRBV15	TRBJ1-1	NA
CASRGGLGYNEQFF	TGTGCCAGCAGGGGTGGACTGGGGTACAATGAGCAGTTCTTC	NA	TRBV2	TRBJ2-1	NA
CATPGGGDRYNEQFF	TGTGCCACCCCCGGCGGGGGGGACCGCTACAATGAGCAGTTCTTC	NA	TRBV2	TRBJ2-1	TRBD2
CASSVVLGGWDTGELFF	TGTGCCAGCAGCGTAGTCCTGGGAGGGTGGGACACCGGGGAGCTGTTTTTT	once	TRBV9	TRBJ2-2	TRBD2
CASRMGYGVRTEAFF	TGTGCCAGCAGAATGGGTTATGGGGTCCGCACTGAAGCTTTCTTT	NA	TRBV11-2	TRBJ1-1	NA
CAISESLERNQPQHF	TGTGCCATCAGTGAAAGTTTGGAACGCAATCAGCCCCAGCATTTT	NA	TRBV10-3	TRBJ1-5	NA
CASSRIPPTGFDYGYTF	TGTGCCAGCAGCCGGATTCCGCCGACAGGGTTTGACTATGGCTACACCTTC	NA	TRBV7-9	TRBJ1-2	TRBD1
CASRMVVTEAFF	TGTGCCAGCAGGATGGTCGTCACTGAAGCTTTCTTT	NA	TRBV6-6	TRBJ1-1	NA
CASSLVRVGNNYGYTF	TGTGCCAGCAGCTTAGTGCGGGTTGGGAATAACTATGGCTACACCTTC	NA	TRBV11-2	TRBJ1-2	NA
CASTRRGGGEQYF	TGTGCCAGCACCCGACGGGGGGGAGGCGAGCAGTACTTC	NA	TRBV5-8	TRBJ2-7	TRBD2
CASSQPADNEQFF	TGCGCCAGCAGCCAACCCGCGGACAATGAGCAGTTCTTC	NA	TRBV4-3	TRBJ2-1	NA
CASSPRTGLTEAFF	TGTGCCAGCAGCCCCAGGACAGGACTCACTGAAGCTTTCTTT	NA	TRBV9	TRBJ1-1	TRBD1
CASSEWVGTGAEAFF	TGCGCCAGCAGTGAGTGGGTAGGGACAGGGGCTGAAGCTTTCTTT	once	TRBV10-2	TRBJ1-1	TRBD1
CASGTEDNEQFF	TGTGCCAGCGGGACGGAAGACAATGAGCAGTTCTTC	NA	TRBV6-5	TRBJ2-1	NA
CASSLFERVGQETQYF	TGCGCCAGCAGCTTGTTCGAGCGGGTAGGGCAAGAGACCCAGTACTTC	NA	TRBV5-1	TRBJ2-5	NA
CASSLLGEPMGTEAFF	TGTGCCAGCAGCTTATTGGGGGAGCCCATGGGAACTGAAGCTTTCTTT	NA	TRBV7-9	TRBJ1-1	NA
CASTKWDQETQYF	TGTGCCAGCACCAAGTGGGACCAAGAGACCCAGTACTTC	once	TRBV6-5	TRBJ2-5	NA
CASSLGTATNQPQHF	TGCGCCAGCAGCTTGGGTACAGCTACTAATCAGCCCCAGCATTTT	once	TRBV5-1	TRBJ1-5	NA
CASSRPAGDTEAFF	TGTGCCAGCAGCCGCCCCGCCGGGGACACTGAAGCTTTCTTT	NA	TRBV5-6	TRBJ1-1	NA
CASSLTGSPNGYTF	TGTGCCAGCAGCTTGACAGGGAGTCCTAATGGCTACACCTTC	NA	TRBV13	TRBJ1-2	TRBD1
CASSARTGGIAQETQYF	TGTGCCAGCAGCGCCCGGACAGGGGGCATAGCCCAAGAGACCCAGTACTTC	NA	TRBV11-2	TRBJ2-5	TRBD1
CASSREYNQPQHF	TGTGCCAGCTCCCGGGAATACAATCAGCCCCAGCATTTT	NA	TRBV28	TRBJ1-5	NA
CASKGEGQGTGELFF	TGCGCCAGCAAGGGCGAAGGGCAAGGGACCGGGGAGCTGTTTTTT	NA	TRBV5-1	TRBJ2-2	NA
CASSPGLAGRPSSYNEQFF	TGTGCCAGCAGCCCGGGACTAGCGGGGCGCCCGAGCTCCTACAATGAGCAGTTCTTC	NA	TRBV28	TRBJ2-1	TRBD2
CASSQDSFNSGANVLTF	TGCGCCAGCAGCCAAGACAGCTTTAACTCTGGGGCCAACGTCCTGACTTTC	NA	TRBV4-1	TRBJ2-6	NA
CASSEGVALGDTQYF	TGCGCCAGCAGTGAGGGAGTAGCCCTAGGGGATACGCAGTATTTT	NA	TRBV10-1	TRBJ2-3	NA
CASSERGGTYEQYF	TGTGCCAGCAGTGAACGCGGAGGAACCTACGAGCAGTACTTC	NA	TRBV6-1	TRBJ2-7	NA
CASSLAWTAINEQFF	TGTGCTAGCAGCTTAGCATGGACTGCTATCAATGAGCAGTTCTTC	few	TRBV7-7	TRBJ2-1	NA
CASSFGGMNTEAFF	TGTGCCAGCAGTTTCGGGGGGATGAACACTGAAGCTTTCTTT	once	TRBV27	TRBJ1-1	NA
CASSRPTGYYEQYF	TGTGCCAGCAGCCGGCCGACAGGGTACTACGAGCAGTACTTC	NA	TRBV5-5	TRBJ2-7	TRBD1
CASTLQQGTEAFF	TGTGCCAGCACCCTCCAGCAGGGCACTGAAGCTTTCTTT	NA	TRBV27	TRBJ1-1	NA
CASSYAGPGSYEQYF	TGTGCCAGCAGTTACGCTGGCCCTGGCTCCTACGAGCAGTACTTC	NA	TRBV6-5	TRBJ2-7	NA
CASSQYPGVGYEQYF	TGCGCCAGCAGCCAATACCCGGGAGTCGGCTACGAGCAGTACTTC	NA	TRBV4-3	TRBJ2-7	NA
CAIGGGAEAFF	TGTGCCATAGGGGGTGGCGCTGAAGCTTTCTTT	NA	TRBV28	TRBJ1-1	NA
CASSLGGSSYEQYF	TGTGCCAGCAGCTTGGGAGGGAGTTCCTACGAGCAGTACTTC	NA	TRBV5-6	TRBJ2-7	NA
CASSVLAGRSYEQYF	TGTGCCAGCAGCGTACTAGCGGGACGTTCCTACGAGCAGTACTTC	NA	TRBV9	TRBJ2-7	TRBD2
CASSESLLGSGNEQFF	TGTGCCAGCAGTGAATCGTTATTGGGTTCTGGCAATGAGCAGTTCTTC	NA	TRBV25-1	TRBJ2-1	NA
CASSHDQDSYNEQFF	TGCGCCAGCAGCCATGACCAAGACTCCTACAATGAGCAGTTCTTC	NA	TRBV4-1	TRBJ2-1	NA
CASRDGWTEAFF	TGTGCCAGCAGGGACGGATGGACTGAAGCTTTCTTT	NA	TRBV6-1	TRBJ1-1	NA
CASNPTGVWSPLHF	TGTGCCAGCAACCCGACAGGTGTGTGGTCACCCCTCCACTTT	NA	TRBV6-5	TRBJ1-6	NA
CASSPWDSYTGANNEQFF	TGTGCCAGCAGCCCCTGGGACAGCTACACTGGGGCTAACAATGAGCAGTTCTTC	NA	TRBV9	TRBJ2-1	TRBD1
CASTLIPGGASYEQYF	TGTGCCAGCACCCTGATCCCGGGGGGCGCTTCCTACGAGCAGTACTTC	NA	TRBV28	TRBJ2-7	NA
CASSLAVPWELFF	TGTGCCAGCAGTTTAGCGGTGCCCTGGGAGCTGTTTTTT	NA	TRBV27	TRBJ2-2	NA
CASSLGQGESEQYF	TGTGCCAGCAGCTTAGGACAGGGGGAGAGCGAGCAGTACTTC	NA	TRBV7-9	TRBJ2-7	TRBD1
CASSVARAPSTDTQYF	TGTGCCAGCAGCGTCGCCCGGGCACCGAGCACAGATACGCAGTATTTT	NA	TRBV7-9	TRBJ2-3	NA
CASSLVGGHTYNEQFF	TGTGCCAGCAGCTTAGTGGGGGGGCACACCTACAATGAGCAGTTCTTC	NA	TRBV7-3	TRBJ2-1	NA
CASSPPAGELFF	TGTGCCAGCAGCCCCCCAGCCGGGGAGCTGTTTTTT	NA	TRBV13	TRBJ2-2	NA